The clone carrying this T cell receptor beta chain was picked up many times. The antigen remains undetermined. V dropped 2 bases and J dropped 5 bases, with 15 bases sitting between them. Germline lookup yields CDR1 SEHNR and CDR2 FQNEAQ (reference sequence). The CDR3 consists of 15 residues. The data derive from a study of T cell repertoires in cytomegalovirus infection. The overall study: CMV infection plus the matching HLA type was flagged by public TCR beta signatures.

TCRdb redid the calling of the reads with MiXCR, one entry per CDR3 protein. The table shows under 350,000 distinct CDR3 sequences, with roughly 9.3% occurring only once. Notes on the study in general: HLA-C-restricted CMV clonotypes gave the most frequent clonotype in two of eight donors. Summed frequency of public TCR beta families distinguished CMV carriers with the relevant HLA.

This TCR was sampled from a human donor in good health (CMV status not recorded). Some clones in this sample may be carry-over from other donors' samples. Sequences were obtained from PBMCs. V is TRBV7-9 and J is TRBJ2-5; tentatively, D is TRBD1 (6 bases). The chain's CDR3 is CASSLRGQFLETQYF. Written as DNA, the CDR3 is TGTGCCAGCAGCTTACGTGGACAGTTTTTGGAGACCCAGTACTTC.